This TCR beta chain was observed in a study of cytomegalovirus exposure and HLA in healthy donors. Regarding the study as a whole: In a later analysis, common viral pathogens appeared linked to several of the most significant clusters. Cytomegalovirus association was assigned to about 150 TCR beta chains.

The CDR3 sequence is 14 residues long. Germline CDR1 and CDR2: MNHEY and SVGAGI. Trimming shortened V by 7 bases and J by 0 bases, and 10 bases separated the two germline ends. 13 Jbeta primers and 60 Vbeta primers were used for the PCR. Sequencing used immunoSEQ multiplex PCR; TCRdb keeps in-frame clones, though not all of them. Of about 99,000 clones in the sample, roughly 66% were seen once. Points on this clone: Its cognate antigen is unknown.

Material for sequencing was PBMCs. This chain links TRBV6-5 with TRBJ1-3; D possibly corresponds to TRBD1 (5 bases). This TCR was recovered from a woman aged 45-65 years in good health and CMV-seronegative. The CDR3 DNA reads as TGTGCCAGCAAGGGGCAGATCTCTGGAAACACCATATATTTT. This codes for CASKGQISGNTIYF.